The sequence of this T cell receptor (beta chain) was determined in a study of blood T cell repertoires in COVID-19. Study overall: The origin of the acute and convalescent COVID-19 samples was the United States, Italy and Spain.

Germline CDR1 SEHNR, CDR2 FQNEAQ (reference sequence). The CDR3 runs 18 residues. The J segment lost 3 bases and the V segment lost 3 bases, leaving 16 bases of the junction unmatched. Per the original data handling: Reference gene primers were amplified, and this amplification served to estimate nucleated cell counts. Using immunoSEQ multiplex PCR, the repertoire was profiled, and TCRdb retains in-frame clones only, with some absent. V, J and clone size are taken as reported in that table, and D and trimming were inferred from the DNA itself. The data hold about 180,000 clones, with about 91% observed a single time.

The V call is TRBV7-9, the J call TRBJ2-5; 7 nucleotides align to TRBD1. Specimen: peripheral blood. This receptor was taken from a woman in her 30s with acute or convalescent COVID-19. CDR3 coding DNA: TGTGCCAGCAGCTTTACCGGGGACAACAGGGGTCGGGAAGAGACCCAGTACTTC. As protein: CASSFTGDNRGREETQYF.